Listed here are 9 T cell receptor beta chains from one sample, sequenced in a study of T cells in Graves' hyperthyroidism and ophthalmopathy. RNA transcripts served as the template for amplifying TCR beta CDR3 regions. A first-round RT-PCR of the TCR CDR3 used the HTBI primer set. TCRdb itself ran the multiplex PCR reads through MiXCR, one entry per CDR3 protein. The repertoire holds fewer than 350,000 distinct CDR3 sequences, with about 15% as singletons. The sequencing input was blood. All receptors come from a woman aged 45 to 65 with Graves' hyperthyroidism that later progressed to Graves' ophthalmopathy.

This clonotype came up a few times. The chain uses TRBV28 and TRBJ2-3, with 10 bases that match TRBD2. Trimming cost V 6 bases and J 4 bases; bases outside gene matches: 4. Per the germline V gene, CDR1 is MDHEN and CDR2 is SYDVKM. The length of the CDR3 is 14 residues. The CDR3 DNA reads as TGTGCCAGCAGAGAAGCGGGAGGGCCAGATACGCAGTATTTT. Amino acid sequence: CASREAGGPDTQYF.

This clonotype was found many times. The chain couples TRBV7-9 to TRBJ1-1; D gene unclear. Germline loops: CDR1 SEHNR, CDR2 FQNEAQ (reference sequence). The CDR3 is made up of 12 amino acids. Trimming took off 3 bases at V and 7 bases at J, with 9 bases between the two ends. CDR3 in DNA: TGTGCCAGCAGCTTTTCCGACATTGAAGCTTTCTTT. Encoded protein: CASSFSDIEAFF.

This clonotype occurred many times. The chain joins TRBV12-3 or TRBV12-4 to TRBJ2-3; D is ambiguous. This CDR3 comprises 16 residues. V lost 6 bases to trimming and J lost 5 bases, with 21 bases between them. In DNA, the CDR3 is TGTGCCAGCAGAACCTCTTTCCGGGTTACCGGAGATACGCAGTATTTT. Protein sequence: CASRTSFRVTGDTQYF.

Comment on this clonotype: Compared with germline, one end of the junction differs, possibly owing to a read error. This chain links TRBV7-9 with TRBJ2-3; 9 positions match TRBD2. Germline CDR1 is SEHNR and CDR2 is FQNEAQ (reference sequence). This CDR3 spans 14 amino acids. The CDR3 DNA sequence: TGCGCCAGCAGCCCTCTAGCGGGGTCAGGTACGCAGTATTTT. Its translation is CASSPLAGSGTQYF.

The chain joins TRBV9 to TRBJ1-2, with a possible D match to TRBD1 (5 bases). The CDR3 covers 18 residues. V lost 0 bases and J lost 3, with 21 bases in between. CDR1 and CDR2 from the germline V gene are SGDLS and YYNGEE. DNA for the CDR3: TGTGCCAGCAGCGTAGGTCATGGGCGGGGCCCCCCGGACTATGGCTACACCTTC. Its translation is CASSVGHGRGPPDYGYTF.

This clonotype was recorded a few times. V gene TRBV20-1 combines with J gene TRBJ1-2; 9 bases agree with TRBD1. The junction had 7 bases not matched to a gene; V was cut back by 0 bases and J by 14 bases. Germline lookup yields CDR1 DFQATT and CDR2 SNEGSKA (reference sequence). The CDR3 covers 12 residues. The CDR3 loop is CSAREQGARPTF. The CDR3 bases are TGCAGTGCTAGAGAACAGGGGGCGCGACCGACCTTC.

This clonotype was found a few times. This chain joins TRBV5-5 and TRBJ2-2; TRBD2 might be the D (6 bases). In germline, CDR1 is SGHKS, CDR2 YYEKEE (reference sequence). The CDR3 sequence is 15 residues long. Trimming removed 2 bases from V and 7 bases from J, with 15 bases in between. The CDR3 DNA follows: TGTGCCAGCAGCTTTAGTCCGGGAGCTAACGGGGAGCTGTTTTTT. Protein: CASSFSPGANGELFF.

This clonotype was seen repeatedly, ten times or more. The chain carries TRBV12-3 or TRBV12-4 and TRBJ2-7, with 7 bases identical to TRBD1. The CDR3 length is 14 residues. V trimming: 3 bases; J trimming: 4 bases; junction bases outside the gene matches: 6. The CDR3 is CASSLGQLIYEQYF. The CDR3 region has the DNA TGTGCCAGCAGTTTGGGACAGCTTATTTACGAGCAGTACTTC.

The table lists this clonotype with many counts. The chain combines TRBV2 with TRBJ1-5; TRBD1 might be the D (5 bases). CDR3 length: 16 amino acids. Germline CDR1 reads SNHLY; CDR2 reads FYNNEI. V was pared by 2 bases and J by 1 base, with 12 bases between. Here the CDR3 reads CASSEFRGLSNQPQHF. The DNA for the CDR3 is TGTGCCAGCAGTGAATTTAGGGGTCTGAGCAATCAGCCCCAGCATTTT.